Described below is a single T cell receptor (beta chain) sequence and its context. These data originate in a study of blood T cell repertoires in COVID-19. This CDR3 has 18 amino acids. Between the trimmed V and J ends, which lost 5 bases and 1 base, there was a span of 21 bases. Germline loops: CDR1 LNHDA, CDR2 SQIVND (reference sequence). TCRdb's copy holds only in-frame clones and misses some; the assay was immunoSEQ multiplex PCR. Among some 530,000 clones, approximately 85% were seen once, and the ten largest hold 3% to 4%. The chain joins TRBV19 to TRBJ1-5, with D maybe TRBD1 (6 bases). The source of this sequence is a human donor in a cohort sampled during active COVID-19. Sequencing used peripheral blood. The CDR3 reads CASSATGYLSPSNQPQHF. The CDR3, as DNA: TGTGCCAGTAGTGCCACAGGGTATCTCTCCCCGAGCAATCAGCCCCAGCATTTT.